The clone carrying this T cell receptor beta chain was seen at least ten times. What it binds is not known. The entry originates in a study of regulatory T cells in long-lasting Graves disease. The study, taken as a whole, reports: The persistent group shared about 2,700 public clonotypes, more than the roughly 990 shared by new patients. Persistent Graves' disease cases displayed lower TCR diversity than newly diagnosed ones.

The CDR3 loop spans 15 amino acids. J was trimmed by 3 bases and V by 6 bases; bases with no gene match: 13. The germline V gene has CDR1 DFQATT and CDR2 SNEGSKA (reference sequence). According to the study, TCR beta libraries were built with iRepertoire HTBI primers and CDR3-region Arm-PCR. Per the original data handling: Gene usage covered 55 to 70 TRBV and 14 TRBJ segments. TCRdb re-called the multiplex PCR reads through MiXCR, storing one row per CDR3 protein. TCRdb, not the authors, supplied the V and J calls. The table includes some 370,000 distinct CDR3 sequences, about a fifth detected once. The time point was: persistent/refractory GD, antithyroid drugs over 5 years with positive TRAb. The TCR library used RNA extracted from PBMCs. American Thyroid Association guidelines were used to diagnose Graves' disease.

The sequences come from peripheral blood mononuclear cells (PBMCs), collected when the disease was refractory, from a patient treated with antithyroid drugs. The clonotype comes from a female donor with Graves disease. The rearrangement links TRBV20-1 to TRBJ2-5; TRBD1 aligns across 7 bases. In DNA, the CDR3 is TGCAGTGCACCCCCAGAGGGGGCAGTTGAAGAGACCCAGTACTTC. Protein sequence: CSAPPEGAVEETQYF.